What follows is one TCR beta chain and its context. Its antigen is as yet unknown. The sample originates from a study of T cell responses to AZD1222 COVID-19 vaccine. Using immunoSEQ multiplex PCR, the repertoire was profiled, and TCRdb retains in-frame clones only, with some absent. The sample includes about 130,000 clones, over 90% seen only once; the top ten take roughly 0.87%. Study-wide results and limits: Spike-specific TCR breadth and depth both grew after two AZD1222 doses.

The specimen was peripheral blood, collected on day 0 of AZD1222 vaccination. The clonotype was recovered from an adult in good health.

The CDR3 loop reads CASSTSIIRDRGNNEKLFF. The CDR3, as DNA: TGTGCCAGCAGCACCTCAATAATCCGGGACAGGGGCAATAATGAAAAACTGTTTTTT. The gene calls are TRBV21-1 and TRBJ1-4; the table names TRBD1, a call not compared with the DNA. TRBV21-1 is a known pseudogene. The CDR3 totals 19 residues.